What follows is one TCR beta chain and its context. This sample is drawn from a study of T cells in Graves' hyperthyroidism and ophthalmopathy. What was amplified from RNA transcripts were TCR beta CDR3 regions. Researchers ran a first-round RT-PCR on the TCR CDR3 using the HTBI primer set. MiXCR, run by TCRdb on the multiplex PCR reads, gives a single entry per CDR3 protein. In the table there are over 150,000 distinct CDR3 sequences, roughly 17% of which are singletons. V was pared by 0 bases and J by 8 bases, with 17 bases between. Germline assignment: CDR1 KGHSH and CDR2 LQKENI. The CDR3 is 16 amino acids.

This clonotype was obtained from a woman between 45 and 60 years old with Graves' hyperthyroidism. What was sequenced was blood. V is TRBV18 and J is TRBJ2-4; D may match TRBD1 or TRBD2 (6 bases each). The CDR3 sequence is CASSPPDSPWGDIQYF. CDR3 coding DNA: TGTGCCAGCTCACCACCGGACAGCCCTTGGGGGGACATTCAGTACTTC. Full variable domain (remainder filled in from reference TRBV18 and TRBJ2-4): NAGVMQNPRHLVRRRGQEARLRCSPMKGHSHVYWYRQLPEEGLKFMVYLQKENIIDESGMPKERFSAEFPKEGPSILRIQQVVRGDSAAYFCASSPPDSPWGDIQYFGAGTRLSVL.